The T cell receptor beta chain described here comes from a study of shared clonotypes between healthy human individuals. General study findings and limits: Tissue TCR repertoires likely differ from these blood-only repertoires. The sharing of 5% to 6.5% of naive CD4 clonotypes was seen across several donors.

Remarks on this clone: Its target is unknown.

Template for every sorted-subset replicate PCR totaled roughly 210 ng DNA, 25,000 to 35,000 T cell genomes. Data came from immunoSEQ multiplex PCR; TCRdb stores just in-frame clones and leaves some out. In the table there are roughly 2.5 million clones, more than 80% of which are singletons. This CDR3 is 15 amino acids long. In germline, CDR1 is SGHNT, CDR2 YYREEE (reference sequence). V lost 4 bases, J lost 0 bases, and 14 bases lay in between. Free of recent acute infections or vaccinations, the donors were healthy HIV-negative adults. The chain employs TRBV5-4 and TRBJ2-7; D unresolved. This TCR derives from a man younger than 35 in good health. The material sequenced was naive CD4+ T cells sorted from blood. As for subset: CD45RA+ positively selected. CDR3 sequence reads: CASSNGPSGSYEQYF. The CDR3 DNA sequence: TGTGCCAGCAGCAACGGGCCTTCCGGCTCCTACGAGCAGTACTTC.